This TCR beta chain was captured in a study of technical replicates of blood from several donors. Assay used: immunoSEQ multiplex PCR; TCRdb lists only in-frame clones, some missing. The sample contains about 61,000 clones, roughly 97% of which appear only once. The CDR3 extends over 12 amino acids. Germline CDR1 reads SNHLY; CDR2 reads FYNNEI. The V gene lost 2 bases and the J gene lost 7 bases, with 8 bases spanning the gap. This TCR came from a human donor in good health. What was sequenced was T cells isolated from PBMCs. V gene TRBV2 combines with J gene TRBJ1-2; D unclear. The CDR3 nucleotides read TGTGCCAGCAGTGAATCCCTCGGTGGCTACACCTTC. It is translated as CASSESLGGYTF.